Listed here are 26 T cell receptor beta chains from one sample, sequenced in a study of human T cells and chemical hapten exposure. Stated time point: patch test 2, 6 weeks after DPC sensitization. Documented treatment: therapeutic diphenylcyclopropenone sensitization with weekly scalp DPC. TCRdb independently ran MiXCR on the RACE reads; one entry per CDR3 protein. The sample lists about 41,000 distinct CDR3 sequences, over 3% seen once, with about 6.9% in the top ten. The sequencing here drew on whole blood, taken in connection with sensitization to the hapten diphenylcyclopropenone (DPC). Every receptor here comes from a man in his forties with alopecia areata. Some clones in this sample may be carry-over from other donors' samples.

This rearrangement joins TRBV10-3 to TRBJ1-4; 7 bases line up with TRBD1. Germline V lookup: CDR1 ENHRY, CDR2 SYGVKD. The CDR3 spans 18 residues. The V gene end was trimmed by 3 bases and the J gene end by 6 bases; junction bases not matched to a gene: 16. The CDR3 DNA reads TGTGCCATCAGTGACTCCAATGGCCCCGGGACAGCGGATGAAAAACTGTTTTTT. Its translation is CAISDSNGPGTADEKLFF.

This clonotype was counted ten times or more. The chain employs TRBV4-1 and TRBJ2-6, with D possibly TRBD1 on 5 matching bases. This CDR3 comprises 17 residues. Trimming removed 2 bases from V and 4 bases from J, with 15 bases in between. Germline V lookup: CDR1 MGHRA, CDR2 YSYEKL. The CDR3 coding sequence is TGCGCCAGCAGCCAACTCCAGGGTACGCTCGGGGCCAACGTCCTGACTTTC. Translated: CASSQLQGTLGANVLTF.

This clonotype was detected many times. The DNA for the CDR3 is TGTGCCAGCAGTTCCCTCAGGTTTTTAGCCAAAAACATTCAGTACTTC. Amino acid sequence: CASSSLRFLAKNIQYF. V and J are TRBV27 and TRBJ2-4; D gene unclear. The CDR3 has 16 residues. Germline V CDR1 and CDR2: MNHEY, SMNVEV (reference sequence). V was shortened by 4 bases and J by 0 bases, with 13 bases between the two germline ends.

This clonotype was recorded many times. This chain joins TRBV3-1 and TRBJ2-5, with 8 nucleotides matching TRBD2. The V gene's germline CDR1 is LGHDT and CDR2 YNNKEL (reference sequence). This CDR3 is built from 16 residues. The trim removed 1 base at V and 4 bases at J, leaving 8 bases unmatched. CDR3 region: CASSQVPGGMAETQYF. CDR3 nucleotides: TGTGCCAGCAGCCAAGTCCCGGGGGGGATGGCAGAGACCCAGTACTTC.

CDR3 DNA sequence: TGTGCCAGCAGCCCCTACACAGGCTCGAGGGGCTACAATGAGCAGTTCTTC. Its translation is CASSPYTGSRGYNEQFF. The chain carries TRBV14 and TRBJ2-1; TRBD1 or TRBD2 may be the D gene (5 bases each). V was shortened by 4 bases and J by 3 bases, with 19 bases between the two germline ends. The CDR3 spans 17 residues. The germline gives CDR1 SGHDN, CDR2 FVKESK.

This clonotype has just a few counts. The J gene is TRBJ2-1, the V gene TRBV2; D is undetermined. The germline CDR1 and CDR2 sequences are SNHLY and FYNNEI. CDR3 length: 14 residues. Trimming shortened V by 1 base and J by 2 bases, and 6 bases separated the two germline ends. The CDR3 region has the DNA TGTGCCAGCAGTGAAGAGAGGCCCTACAATGAGCAGTTCTTC. This gives the protein CASSEERPYNEQFF.

At least ten counts were recorded for this clonotype. The gene calls are TRBV10-2 and TRBJ1-2; D possibly corresponds to TRBD1 (5 bases). Trimming removed 6 bases from V and 6 bases from J, with 23 bases in between. The CDR3 covers 16 residues. Per germline, CDR1 WSHSY and CDR2 SAAADI. The CDR3 nucleotides are TGCGCCAGCAGGGGTGGTGATAGGGGAGTCTTGAATGGCTACACCTTC. It is translated as CASRGGDRGVLNGYTF.

There are many counts of this clonotype. This rearrangement joins TRBV12-3 or TRBV12-4 to TRBJ1-6, with D unclear. V shed 6 bases and J shed 6 bases, with 15 bases lying between them. The CDR3 extends over 15 amino acids. CDR3 in amino acids: CASRRSLDPNSPLHF. The CDR3, as DNA: TGTGCCAGCAGGCGGTCTCTGGACCCTAATTCACCCCTCCACTTT.

There are many counts of this clonotype. The chain has TRBV5-4 and TRBJ2-7; perhaps D is TRBD1 or TRBD2 (5 bases each). This CDR3 is built from 13 residues. Germline CDR1 and CDR2: SGHNT and YYREEE (reference sequence). Trimming stripped 4 bases from V and 1 base from J, with 9 bases between. The CDR3 nucleotides read TGTGCCAGCAGCCGGGACGCGTCCTACGAGCAGTACTTC. Its translation: CASSRDASYEQYF.

This clonotype was detected a few times. V gene TRBV6-1 combines with J gene TRBJ2-5; TRBD1 agrees at 8 bases. This CDR3 spans 12 amino acids. The V segment lost 6 bases and the J segment 3 bases; nucleotides outside the gene matches: 0. CDR1 is MNHNS, CDR2 SASEGT, per germline. CDR3 residues: CASRDREETQYF. The CDR3 region has the DNA TGTGCCAGCAGGGACAGGGAAGAGACCCAGTACTTC.

This clonotype was detected ten times or more. The chain uses TRBV7-6 and TRBJ2-1; D perhaps matches TRBD1 (5 bases). This CDR3 is built from 13 residues. CDR1 and CDR2 from the germline V gene are SGHVS and FNYEAQ. V was trimmed by 5 bases and J by 7 bases, leaving 12 bases between them. The CDR3 DNA reads as TGTGCCAGCAGCGCCTCCAGGGTTAATGAGCAGTTCTTC. This encodes CASSASRVNEQFF.

This clonotype was counted many times. The rearrangement uses TRBV18 and TRBJ2-4; TRBD1 matches at 11 bases. V lost 3 bases, J lost 4 bases, and 8 bases stayed unmatched. Germline CDR1 and CDR2: KGHSH and LQKENI. The CDR3 has 17 residues. For the CDR3, the DNA is TGTGCCAGCTCACCCCCGGACAGGGGGCTCGTAAAAAACATTCAGTACTTC. Residues: CASSPPDRGLVKNIQYF.

This clonotype was counted at least ten times. The gene calls are TRBV10-3 and TRBJ2-3; D is unclear. This CDR3 is built from 13 residues. From germline, CDR1 is ENHRY and CDR2 SYGVKD. Trimming pared 10 bases from V and 0 bases from J, leaving 11 bases between. CDR3 sequence reads: CATLGESTDTQYF. CDR3 sequence (DNA): TGTGCCACCCTGGGCGAAAGCACAGATACGCAGTATTTT.

The V and J genes are TRBV29-1 and TRBJ1-5; 12 bases align to TRBD1. Per the germline V gene, CDR1 is SQVTM and CDR2 is ANQGSEA. With 6 bases clipped from V and 3 bases from J, the junction kept 6 bases outside the gene matches. The CDR3 runs 15 residues. This chain's CDR3 is CSVRDRGPPNQPQHF. Written as DNA, the CDR3 is TGCAGCGTACGGGACAGGGGGCCCCCCAATCAGCCCCAGCATTTT.

This clonotype was observed many times. This chain uses TRBV20-1 with TRBJ2-7; 8 nucleotides align to TRBD1. J gave up 7 bases and V 2 bases, and 10 bases lay outside the gene matches. CDR1 is DFQATT and CDR2 is SNEGSKA in the germline V gene (reference sequence). There are 14 residues in the CDR3. This CDR3 reads CSARLDRGGREQYF. CDR3 DNA: TGCAGTGCTAGACTCGACAGGGGCGGCCGGGAGCAGTACTTC.

The sample holds many counts of this clonotype. The CDR3 DNA is TGTGCCAGCAGCGTAGCCAGCGGGAGGGCCACTGAGCAGTTCTTC. Protein: CASSVASGRATEQFF. V gene TRBV9 combines with J gene TRBJ2-1, with 10 nucleotides matching TRBD2. Germline V gene lookup returns CDR1 SGDLS and CDR2 YYNGEE. This CDR3 contains 15 residues. Trimming at V came to 0 bases and at J to 9 bases, leaving 6 bases not matched to a gene. Together with reference TRBV9 and TRBJ2-1, the CDR3 gives the full variable domain: DSGVTQTPKHLITATGQRVTLRCSPRSGDLSVYWYQQSLDQGLQFLIQYYNGEERAKGNILERFSAQQFPDLHSELNLSSLELGDSALYFCASSVASGRATEQFFGPGTRLTVL.

Many counts were recorded for this clonotype. J is TRBJ1-1 and V is TRBV28; D possibly corresponds to TRBD1 (6 bases). The V gene's germline CDR1 is MDHEN and CDR2 SYDVKM. The CDR3 sequence is 14 residues long. Between the trimmed V and J ends, which lost 6 bases and 6 bases, there was a span of 17 bases. The CDR3: CASSPRRGTAEAFF. In DNA, the CDR3 is TGTGCCAGCAGCCCGAGGAGGGGGACCGCTGAAGCTTTCTTT. Together with reference TRBV28 and TRBJ1-1, the CDR3 gives the full variable domain: DVKVTQSSRYLVKRTGEKVFLECVQDMDHENMFWYRQDPGLGLRLIYFSYDVKMKEKGDIPEGYSVSREKKERFSLILESASTNQTSMYLCASSPRRGTAEAFFGQGTRLTVV.

The table lists this clonotype with many counts. V is TRBV12-3 or TRBV12-4 and J is TRBJ2-1; 9 bases match TRBD1. The V segment lost 2 bases and the J segment 7 bases; nucleotides outside the gene matches: 6. The CDR3 runs to 15 residues. CDR3 region: CASSLFPTGGNEQFF. The CDR3 DNA reads as TGTGCCAGCAGTTTATTCCCGACAGGGGGGAATGAGCAGTTCTTC.

This clonotype occurred many times. The CDR3 nucleotides read TGTGCCACCAGTGATTCTAGGACTCAGCGGGGAGATACGCAGTATTTT. This translates into CATSDSRTQRGDTQYF. V and J are TRBV24-1 and TRBJ2-3, with TRBD2 identical over 7 bases. From germline, CDR1 is KGHDR and CDR2 SFDVKD. This CDR3 comprises 16 residues. The V and J ends lost 2 bases and 5 bases, in that order; junction bases with no gene match: 9.

In its sample, this clonotype was seen many times. The J gene is TRBJ2-3, the V gene TRBV3-1; 9 positions match TRBD2. The CDR3 has 15 amino acids. Germline loops: CDR1 LGHDT, CDR2 YNNKEL (reference sequence). V shed 7 bases and J 1 base; nucleotides not matched to a gene: 6. In DNA form, the CDR3 reads TGTGCCAGCATGGCTAGCGGGACCGGCACAGATACGCAGTATTTT. It encodes CASMASGTGTDTQYF.

At least ten counts were recorded for this clonotype. The rearrangement joins TRBV19 to TRBJ2-1, with TRBD1 matching 10 bases. The CDR3 is 12 amino acids. Germline CDR1 LNHDA, CDR2 SQIVND (reference sequence). V shed 10 bases, J shed 9 bases, and the junction held 6 bases outside the gene matches. CDR3 sequence reads: CATRQGAVEQFF. DNA of the CDR3: TGTGCCACAAGACAGGGGGCCGTTGAGCAGTTCTTC. Using reference TRBV19 and TRBJ2-1 for the parts outside the CDR3, the full variable domain is DGGITQSPKYLFRKEGQNVTLSCEQNLNHDAMYWYRQDPGQGLRLIYYSQIVNDFQKGDIAEGYSVSREKKESFPLTVTSAQKNPTAFYLCATRQGAVEQFFGPGTRLTVL.

This clonotype was seen many times. This chain uses TRBV19 with TRBJ2-7; TRBD1 might be the D (5 bases). The germline CDR1 and CDR2 sequences are LNHDA and SQIVND (reference sequence). V gave up 5 bases and J gave up 6 bases, with 14 bases separating them. This CDR3 is built from 13 residues. CDR3 sequence: CASSPYEGVEQYF. The CDR3 DNA follows: TGTGCCAGTAGTCCCTATGAAGGGGTCGAGCAGTACTTC.

This clonotype was picked up many times. The chain carries TRBV6-5 and TRBJ2-1, with a tentative D call TRBD2 (5 bases). The CDR3 length is 14 residues. Trimming removed 4 bases from V and 9 bases from J, with 16 bases in between. Germline CDR1 is MNHEY and CDR2 is SVGAGI. In DNA, the CDR3 is TGTGCCAGCAGTTTCCTTACTAGTTTGGGTGAGCAGTTCTTC. Residues: CASSFLTSLGEQFF.

There are many counts of this clonotype. The genes are TRBV5-6 and TRBJ2-5; D may be TRBD2 (5 bases). Germline CDR1 is SGHDT and CDR2 is YYEEEE. The V gene lost 2 bases and the J gene lost 2 bases, with 13 bases spanning the gap. The CDR3 has 15 amino acids. Here the CDR3 reads CASSLKGRGQETQYF. The CDR3, as DNA: TGTGCCAGCAGCTTAAAAGGGAGAGGTCAAGAGACCCAGTACTTC.

The chain links TRBV24-1 to TRBJ2-7; 8 nucleotides line up with TRBD1. V gave up 2 bases and J gave up 6 bases; unmatched junction bases: 5. CDR3 length: 14 amino acids. Germline V gene sequence: CDR1 KGHDR, CDR2 SFDVKD. CDR3 DNA: TGTGCCACCAGTGATTGGACAGGGTTCGGCGAGCAGTACTTC. Amino acids: CATSDWTGFGEQYF.

In this sample, this clonotype turned up many times. V is TRBV6-6 and J is TRBJ2-2; TRBD1 might be the D (5 bases). The CDR3 covers 14 residues. Germline-derived CDR1 and CDR2 are MNHNY and SVGAGI (reference sequence). Between the trimmed V and J ends, which lost 0 bases and 5 bases, there was a span of 7 bases. CDR3 loop: CASSYSKGTGELFF. CDR3 nucleotides: TGTGCCAGCAGTTACTCGAAGGGGACCGGGGAGCTGTTTTTT.